The 18 T cell receptor beta chains below come from one sample, sequenced in a study of human T cells and chemical hapten exposure. The time point here: patch test 2, 6 weeks after DPC sensitization. As for treatment: therapeutic diphenylcyclopropenone sensitization with weekly scalp DPC. One entry per CDR3 protein results from TCRdb running MiXCR on the RACE reads. There are roughly 150,000 distinct CDR3 sequences in the sample; approximately 10% occur only once, and 1.2% to 1.5% lies in the top ten. The input for sequencing was whole blood, taken in connection with sensitization to the hapten diphenylcyclopropenone (DPC). These receptors were obtained from a woman aged 45 to 65 with alopecia areata. Some clones in this sample may be carry-over from other donors' samples.

About this clonotype itself: An end of the junction does not agree with germline; a read error may underlie this. Here the CDR3 reads CAGSSQPGLATNEQFF. The CDR3 DNA reads TGTGCCGGCAGCTCGCAACCGGGACTAGCGACCAATGAGCAGTTCTTC. The V call is TRBV7-3, the J call TRBJ2-1; TRBD2 aligns across 10 bases. This CDR3 is built from 16 residues. CDR1 SGHTA and CDR2 FQGTGA come from the germline V gene. Together with reference TRBV7-3 and TRBJ2-1, the CDR3 gives the full variable domain: GAGVSQTPSNKVTEKGKYVELRCDPISGHTALYWYRQSLGQGPEFLIYFQGTGAADDSGLPNDRFFAVRPEGSVSTLKIQRTERGDSAVYLCAGSSQPGLATNEQFFGPGTRLTVL.

This clonotype was observed at least ten times. The gene calls are TRBV24-1 and TRBJ2-3; D is possibly TRBD2 (7 bases). Trimming took off 3 bases at V and 5 bases at J, with 23 bases between the two ends. The CDR3 spans 18 residues. The germline gives CDR1 KGHDR, CDR2 SFDVKD. The CDR3: CATSDVGAGAGFGDTQYF. Written as DNA, the CDR3 is TGTGCCACCAGTGATGTGGGGGCAGGAGCGGGGTTTGGAGATACGCAGTATTTT.

This chain joins TRBV6-2 or TRBV6-3 and TRBJ2-2; 14 bases map to TRBD2. In germline, CDR1 is MNHEY, CDR2 SVGEGT. The CDR3 covers 18 residues. V gave up 5 bases and J gave up 0 bases; unmatched junction bases: 5. CDR3 amino acids: CASSPGLAGVANTGELFF. CDR3 DNA sequence: TGTGCCAGCAGTCCGGGACTAGCGGGAGTCGCGAACACCGGGGAGCTGTTTTTT.

In the case of this clonotype: A single base separates this from a much larger clone, so it may be a read error. The genes are TRBV12-3 or TRBV12-4 and TRBJ2-7; 8 nucleotides agree with TRBD2. This CDR3 has 16 residues. Trimming took 6 bases from V and 6 from J; bases not matched to a gene: 16. The CDR3 region has the DNA TGTGCCAGCAGCCAGGAACCCGGGAGGGCCGTCGCCGAGCAGTACTTC. Its protein is CASSQEPGRAVAEQYF.

The J gene is TRBJ1-2, the V gene TRBV28; D not certain. This CDR3 is 15 amino acids long. Germline CDR1 reads MDHEN; CDR2 reads SYDVKM. Trimming cost V 2 bases and J 5 bases, with 15 bases left between them. CDR3 coding DNA: TGTGCCAGCAGTTTAAGTAGCATCCCCCTTTATGGCTACACCTTC. Its protein is CASSLSSIPLYGYTF.

The J gene is TRBJ2-2, the V gene TRBV7-3; 10 bases agree with TRBD1. The germline V gene encodes CDR1 SGHTA and CDR2 FQGTGA. CDR3 length equals 16 residues. V gave up 1 base and J gave up 6 bases; unmatched junction bases: 5. CDR3: CASSLIGTGVPGELFF. CDR3 in DNA: TGTGCCAGCAGCTTAATTGGGACAGGGGTGCCCGGGGAGCTGTTTTTT.

The V call is TRBV28, the J call TRBJ1-5, with D hard to call. CDR3 length equals 14 residues. Trimming shortened V by 3 bases and J by 7 bases, and 13 bases separated the two germline ends. Germline V gene data show CDR1 as MDHEN and CDR2 as SYDVKM. CDR3 amino acids: CASSLLGPRQPQHF. The CDR3 DNA follows: TGTGCCAGCAGTTTGCTTGGGCCGCGCCAGCCCCAGCATTTT.

Many counts were recorded for this clonotype. This chain uses TRBV10-2 with TRBJ2-7, with 13 positions matching TRBD2. Germline V gene data show CDR1 as WSHSY and CDR2 as SAAADI. The CDR3 is 16 amino acids. The junction had 8 bases not matched to a gene; V was cut back by 0 bases and J by 9 bases. The CDR3 sequence: CASSESRTSGGLVQYF. CDR3 in DNA: TGCGCCAGCAGTGAGTCCAGGACTAGCGGGGGCTTGGTGCAGTACTTC.

This clonotype was counted a few times. This chain links TRBV7-9 with TRBJ1-1, with TRBD1 matching over 8 bases. CDR3 length: 15 residues. J was trimmed by 4 bases and V by 7 bases; bases with no gene match: 11. Germline CDR1 is SEHNR and CDR2 is FQNEAQ (reference sequence). For the CDR3, the DNA is TGTGCCAGCATCCAACATCAGGGGGCCGGCACTGAAGCTTTCTTT. The encoded protein is CASIQHQGAGTEAFF.

The chain joins TRBV11-3 to TRBJ2-1, with TRBD1 matching 8 bases. V shed 5 bases, J shed 4 bases, and the junction held 10 bases outside the gene matches. The CDR3 has 16 residues. Germline V gene data show CDR1 as SGHNT and CDR2 as YENEEA. The CDR3 coding sequence is TGTGCCAGCAGCACTTCCGGGACAGGACTTTACAATGAGCAGTTCTTC. This translates into CASSTSGTGLYNEQFF.

This clonotype was found many times. The V gene is TRBV18, the J gene TRBJ2-5; no definite D call. This CDR3 region has 14 residues. Germline-derived CDR1 and CDR2 are KGHSH and LQKENI. V shed 3 bases and J shed 5 bases, with 13 bases lying between them. CDR3 DNA: TGTGCCAGCTCACCCGACGGTTTGAGGGAGACCCAGTACTTC. Its protein is CASSPDGLRETQYF. Full variable domain (rest looked up from reference TRBV18 and TRBJ2-5): NAGVMQNPRHLVRRRGQEARLRCSPMKGHSHVYWYRQLPEEGLKFMVYLQKENIIDESGMPKERFSAEFPKEGPSILRIQQVVRGDSAAYFCASSPDGLRETQYFGPGTRLLVL.

The rearrangement links TRBV29-1 to TRBJ1-1; D call uncertain. V was shortened by 0 bases and J by 0 bases, with 5 bases between the two germline ends. CDR3 length: 13 residues. Per the germline V gene, CDR1 is SQVTM and CDR2 is ANQGSEA. The CDR3 protein is CSVEDRMNTEAFF. In DNA, the CDR3 is TGCAGCGTTGAAGATCGAATGAACACTGAAGCTTTCTTT.

In this sample, this clonotype turned up a few times. This sequence joins TRBV4-1 and TRBJ2-7, with TRBD1 matching 11 bases. V was clipped by 1 base and J by 7 bases; unmatched bases: 6. This CDR3 comprises 15 residues. Germline CDR1 MGHRA, CDR2 YSYEKL. CDR3 bases: TGCGCCAGCAGCCAAGCGGACAGGGGGCTGAGGGAGCAGTACTTC. Protein sequence: CASSQADRGLREQYF.

This clonotype turned up a few times. The chain couples TRBV19 to TRBJ2-1; tentative D call: TRBD2 (7 bases). The V and J ends lost 4 bases and 5 bases respectively, with 18 bases between them. Looked up from germline, CDR1 is LNHDA and CDR2 is SQIVND (reference sequence). The CDR3 covers 16 residues. CDR3 DNA: TGTGCCAGTAGTAAGGGGGAGGGCCGGCCAGACAATGAGCAGTTCTTC. Protein: CASSKGEGRPDNEQFF.

The chain recombines TRBV6-2 or TRBV6-3 with TRBJ2-7; unclear D gene. Per the germline V gene, CDR1 is MNHEY and CDR2 is SVGEGT. This CDR3 comprises 12 residues. Trimming cost V 4 bases and J 7 bases, with 11 bases left between them. The CDR3 DNA reads as TGTGCCAGCAGTTCCCGTGTGATTGAGCAGTACTTC. This encodes CASSSRVIEQYF.

This clonotype was counted many times. V is TRBV29-1 and J is TRBJ2-1, with TRBD2 matching 9 bases. This CDR3 spans 12 amino acids. Germline CDR1 SQVTM, CDR2 ANQGSEA. V lost 7 bases and J lost 3; bases outside the gene matches: 1. Here the CDR3 reads CSGLAVYNEQFF. The CDR3 nucleotides read TGCAGCGGACTAGCGGTCTACAATGAGCAGTTCTTC.

This clonotype was observed at least ten times. V usage is TRBV28 and J usage is TRBJ2-3; 8 bases line up with TRBD2. The CDR3 has 14 residues. Germline CDR1 is MDHEN and CDR2 is SYDVKM. After removal of 2 bases from V and 5 bases from J, the junction contained 3 bases not matched to a gene. The CDR3 DNA follows: TGTGCCAGCAGTTTACTAGCGGGTATAGATACGCAGTATTTT. It encodes CASSLLAGIDTQYF.

The CDR3 sequence: CASSPSGISNTGELFF. The DNA of the CDR3 is TGCGCCAGCAGCCCGAGTGGAATATCGAACACCGGGGAGCTGTTTTTT. J is TRBJ2-2 and V is TRBV5-1; D gene uncertain. CDR3 size: 16 residues. The V end lost 4 bases, the J end lost 0 bases, and 13 bases lay between the germline ends. Germline CDR1 is SGHRS and CDR2 is YFSETQ.